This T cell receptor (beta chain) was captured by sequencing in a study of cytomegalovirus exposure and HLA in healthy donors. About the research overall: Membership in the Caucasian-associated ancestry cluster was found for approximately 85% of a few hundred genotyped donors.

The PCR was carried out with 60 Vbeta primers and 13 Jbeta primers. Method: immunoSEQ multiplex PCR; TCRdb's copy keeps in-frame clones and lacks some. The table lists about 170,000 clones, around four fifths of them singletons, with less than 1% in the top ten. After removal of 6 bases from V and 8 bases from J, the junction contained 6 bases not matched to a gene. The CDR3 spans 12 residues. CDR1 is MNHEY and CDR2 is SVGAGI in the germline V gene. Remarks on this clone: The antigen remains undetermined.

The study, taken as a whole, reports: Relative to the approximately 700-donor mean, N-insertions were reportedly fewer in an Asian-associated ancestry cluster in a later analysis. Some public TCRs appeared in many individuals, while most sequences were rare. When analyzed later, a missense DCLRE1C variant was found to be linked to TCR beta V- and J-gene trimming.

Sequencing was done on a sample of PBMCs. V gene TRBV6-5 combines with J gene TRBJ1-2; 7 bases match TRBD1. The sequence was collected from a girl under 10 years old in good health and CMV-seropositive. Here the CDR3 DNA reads TGTGCCAGCAGCAACAGGGGCTACGGCTACACCTTC. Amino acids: CASSNRGYGYTF.